This entry describes one T cell receptor beta chain. This record comes from a study of cytotoxic CD8 clonotypes in ibrutinib-treated CLL. V gave up 5 bases and J gave up 4 bases, with 14 bases separating them. CDR3 length equals 14 residues. CDR1 and CDR2 from the germline V gene are MGHDK and SYGVNS. TCRdb's copy holds only in-frame clones and misses some; the assay was immunoSEQ multiplex PCR. The table has about 130,000 clones, around 80% seen once. The clonotype comes from a human donor with chronic lymphocytic leukemia. This chain links TRBV25-1 with TRBJ1-2, with D possibly TRBD1 on 5 matching bases. The sample consisted of PBMCs, taken after 12 months of ibrutinib treatment. The CDR3 bases are TGTGCCAGCAGTAAAACAGGACTTTCCTATGGCTACACCTTC. Encoded protein: CASSKTGLSYGYTF.